One and the same sample provided the 13 T cell receptor beta chains below, sequenced in a study of read filtering for tumor transcriptome and immune sequencing. The library was built from roughly 400 ng RNA with molecular barcoded adaptors for alpha/delta and beta/gamma chains. TCRdb ran MiXCR on the reads and lists one entry per CDR3 protein. The repertoire holds some 120,000 distinct CDR3 sequences, with 10% to 15% as singletons. The sample taken for sequencing was a population of CD138-negative cells sorted from bone marrow. The source is a donor at least 40 years old with multiple myeloma.

This clonotype was seen at least ten times. The gene calls are TRBV7-9 and TRBJ1-5; TRBD1 agrees at 10 bases. Germline values: CDR1 SEHNR, CDR2 FQNEAQ (reference sequence). V lost 3 bases and J lost 3; bases outside the gene matches: 5. CDR3 length equals 16 residues. CDR3 bases: TGTGCCAGCAGCTTGGGACAGGGGAGTGCCAATCAGCCCCAGCATTTT. It yields the protein CASSLGQGSANQPQHF.

Many counts were recorded for this clonotype. The DNA for the CDR3 is TGCGCCAGCAGACTAGACTCCTACAATGAGCAGTTCTTC. Residues: CASRLDSYNEQFF. The chain links TRBV5-1 to TRBJ2-1; possible D gene TRBD2, 5 bases. The germline V gene has CDR1 SGHRS and CDR2 YFSETQ. CDR3 length: 13 residues. V was pared by 5 bases and J by 0 bases, with 6 bases between.

This clonotype was found a few times. This chain connects TRBV5-5 to TRBJ1-5; D gene uncertain. The germline V gene encodes CDR1 SGHKS and CDR2 YYEKEE (reference sequence). Between the trimmed V and J ends, which lost 4 bases and 3 bases, there was a span of 11 bases. The CDR3 is made up of 14 amino acids. The CDR3 nucleotides read TGTGCCAGCAGCCCGAGACGGAACAATCAGCCCCAGCATTTT. Protein: CASSPRRNNQPQHF.

This clonotype was counted at least ten times. V and J are TRBV7-2 and TRBJ2-1, with D possibly matching TRBD1 (6 bases). CDR1 and CDR2 from the germline V gene are SGHTA and FQGNSA. With 1 base removed from V and 9 bases from J, the gap between germline ends came to 10 bases. CDR3 size: 13 residues. The CDR3 spells CASSLEVGGEQFF. The CDR3 DNA reads as TGTGCCAGCAGCTTAGAGGTAGGGGGTGAGCAGTTCTTC. The whole variable domain, remainder taken from reference TRBV7-2 and TRBJ2-1, is GAGVSQSPSNKVTEKGKDVELRCDPISGHTALYWYRQSLGQGLEFLIYFQGNSAPDKSGLPSDRFSAERTGGSVSTLTIQRTQQEDSAVYLCASSLEVGGEQFFGPGTRLTVL.

The chain recombines TRBV20-1 with TRBJ1-1; possible D gene TRBD1, 6 bases. Germline CDR1 reads DFQATT; CDR2 reads SNEGSKA (reference sequence). Trimming took off 3 bases at V and 11 bases at J, with 16 bases between the two ends. CDR3 size: 12 residues. CDR3: CSASRGDIGAFF. The CDR3 DNA follows: TGCAGTGCTAGTAGGGGGGACATTGGGGCTTTCTTT.

This clonotype was observed many times. The rearrangement uses TRBV6-2 or TRBV6-3 and TRBJ2-7; 11 bases line up with TRBD1. CDR3 length: 14 amino acids. Per germline, CDR1 MNHEY and CDR2 SVGEGT. The V and J ends lost 5 bases and 4 bases, in that order; junction bases with no gene match: 4. The CDR3 reads CASSRTGGLYEQYF. The CDR3 DNA is TGTGCCAGCAGTCGGACAGGGGGCTTATACGAGCAGTACTTC.

In this sample, this clonotype turned up once. This sequence may be a read error, since a much larger clone differs from it by one base. The chain links TRBV7-3 to TRBJ1-5, with D possibly TRBD1 on 5 matching bases. CDR3 length: 14 amino acids. V was pared by 11 bases and J by 5 bases, with 19 bases between. Germline V gene sequence: CDR1 SGHTA, CDR2 FQGTGA. The CDR3 protein is CAGDLGGVHQPQHF. DNA of the CDR3: TGTGCCGGCGATTTGGGGGGGGTTCATCAGCCCCAGCATTTT.

This clonotype was observed many times. This chain uses TRBV29-1 with TRBJ1-2; tentatively, D is TRBD1 (5 bases). The CDR3 is made up of 12 amino acids. Germline CDR1 and CDR2: SQVTM and ANQGSEA. V lost 4 bases and J lost 7, with 13 bases in between. As DNA, the CDR3 is TGCAGCGTTGCTGGGGGAGACGGTGGCTACACCTTC. Translated: CSVAGGDGGYTF.

This clonotype was seen many times. The CDR3 loop reads CSARSNGYEKLFF. The CDR3 DNA sequence: TGCAGTGCTAGATCGAACGGCTATGAAAAACTGTTTTTT. The chain links TRBV20-1 to TRBJ1-4; D uncertain. The V gene lost 2 bases and the J gene lost 6 bases, with 10 bases spanning the gap. The V gene's germline CDR1 is DFQATT and CDR2 SNEGSKA (reference sequence). This CDR3 contains 13 residues.

This clonotype was recorded many times. The chain couples TRBV5-1 to TRBJ2-3, with no clear D. The germline V gene has CDR1 SGHRS and CDR2 YFSETQ. The CDR3 spans 14 residues. V gave up 1 base and J gave up 3 bases, with 9 bases separating them. CDR3 region: CASSLRPNTDTQYF. The CDR3 nucleotides are TGCGCCAGCAGCTTGCGACCCAATACAGATACGCAGTATTTT.

For this clonotype: A junction boundary mismatches the germline segment, possibly from a read error. V is TRBV30 and J is TRBJ2-2; a weak D match, TRBD2 (5 bases). The CDR3 has 11 amino acids. Germline values: CDR1 GTSNPN, CDR2 SVGIG (reference sequence). The CDR3 nucleotides are TGTGCCTCGAGGGCGGCCGGGGAGCTGTCTTTT. Its translation: CASRAAGELSF. Full variable domain (outside the CDR3, taken from reference TRBV30 and TRBJ2-2): SQTIHQWPATLVQPVGSPLSLECTVEGTSNPNLYWYRQAAGRGLQLLFYSVGIGQISSEVPQNLSASRPQDRQFILSSKKLLLSDSGFYLCASRAAGELSFGEGSRLTVL.

This clonotype came up many times. The V gene is TRBV3-1, the J gene TRBJ2-5, with no clear D. This CDR3 has 14 residues. Germline loops: CDR1 LGHDT, CDR2 YNNKEL (reference sequence). Trimming removed 4 bases at V and 5 bases at J, with 14 bases between. CDR3 protein: CASSPGPGAETQYF. The CDR3, as DNA: TGTGCCAGCAGCCCCGGGCCAGGAGCGGAGACCCAGTACTTC.

This chain uses TRBV28 with TRBJ1-1; a possible D gene is TRBD1 (6 bases). This CDR3 region has 14 residues. CDR1 MDHEN and CDR2 SYDVKM come from the germline V gene. V gave up 8 bases and J gave up 10 bases, with 23 bases separating them. As DNA, the CDR3 is TGTGCCAGCGGTCCCCCCCGTGGGGGCGCTGTAGCTTTCTTT. Amino acids: CASGPPRGGAVAFF.